The TCR beta chain described here comes from a study of blood T cells in healthy people across ages. A second PCR of 7 to 11 cycles used a sample-barcoded 5' primer and a J-beta primer mix. All cDNA molecules were each tagged by a template-switch adaptor with 12 random nucleotides. Using its own MiXCR run on the 5' RACE reads, TCRdb lists one record per CDR3 protein. The sample holds about 1.4 million distinct CDR3 sequences; around 59% are singletons and the top ten take roughly 6.3%. V lost 4 bases, J lost 0 bases, and 7 bases stayed unmatched. Germline V gene lookup returns CDR1 MNHEY and CDR2 SMNVEV (reference sequence). The CDR3 contains 17 residues.

Sequenced: blood. The receptor was isolated from a man aged 18 to 35 in good health. The chain couples TRBV27 to TRBJ2-3; 10 positions match TRBD2. DNA for the CDR3: TGTGCCAGCAGTTCCCTTGGACTAGCGGTTAGCACAGATACGCAGTATTTT. Protein: CASSSLGLAVSTDTQYF.